This T cell receptor (beta chain) emerged from a study of blood T cell repertoires in COVID-19. Germline CDR1 LGHDT, CDR2 YNNKEL (reference sequence). The CDR3 runs 16 residues. V lost 1 base and J lost 2, with 13 bases in between. TCRdb's copy holds only in-frame clones and misses some; the assay was immunoSEQ multiplex PCR. The sample shows 150,000 or so clones, over 80% of them seen only once. The V and J genes are TRBV3-1 (or the pseudogene TRBV3-2) and TRBJ2-3; a possible D gene is TRBD2 (5 bases). Sequencing was done on a sample of peripheral blood. This receptor was identified in a human donor in a cohort sampled during active COVID-19. This chain's CDR3 is CASSQGLFSATDTQYF. The CDR3 DNA reads TGTGCCAGCAGCCAAGGACTATTTTCGGCCACAGATACGCAGTATTTT.